These 16 T cell receptor beta chains originate from one sample sequenced in a study of response to subunit inactivated influenza vaccine. TCRdb processed the RT-PCR reads anew with MiXCR; each CDR3 protein has one entry. Of about 620,000 distinct CDR3 sequences listed, over 9% are singletons. These data are also associated with another study on T cells expressing NK-cell markers. Per that study: UMI-tagged 5'RACE template switching yielded the TCR beta cDNA.

The material was PBMCs from blood, obtained on the day of vaccination. The receptors originated from a man aged 50 to 60 who received an inactivated influenza vaccine.

This clonotype was seen more than once but under ten times. V usage is TRBV10-3 and J usage is TRBJ2-7, with 10 bases aligning to TRBD1. Germline loops: CDR1 ENHRY, CDR2 SYGVKD. CDR3 length: 14 residues. The V gene end was trimmed by 6 bases and the J gene end by 5 bases; junction bases not matched to a gene: 7. The CDR3 protein is CAIRASGTGDEQYF. In DNA form, the CDR3 reads TGTGCCATCAGAGCATCCGGGACAGGGGACGAGCAGTACTTC.

This clonotype occurred a few times. V and J are TRBV7-3 and TRBJ2-1, with a weak D call TRBD2 (5 bases). The CDR3 is 15 amino acids. Trimming left V 0 bases short and J 4 bases short, with 10 bases between. Germline values: CDR1 SGHTA, CDR2 FQGTGA. Written as DNA, the CDR3 is TGTGCCAGCAGCTTAACGAGGGCCGGTTACAATGAGCAGTTCTTC. It yields the protein CASSLTRAGYNEQFF. The whole variable domain, filled in from reference TRBV7-3 and TRBJ2-1, reads GAGVSQTPSNKVTEKGKYVELRCDPISGHTALYWYRQSLGQGPEFLIYFQGTGAADDSGLPNDRFFAVRPEGSVSTLKIQRTERGDSAVYLCASSLTRAGYNEQFFGPGTRLTVL.

This clonotype came up many times. The V gene is TRBV18, the J gene TRBJ2-4, with D tentatively TRBD1 (7 bases). This CDR3 has 14 amino acids. V dropped 2 bases and J dropped 7 bases, with 12 bases sitting between them. Germline lookup yields CDR1 KGHSH and CDR2 LQKENI. The CDR3 nucleotides read TGTGCCAGCTCACCAGGAGGGGGCGGGAACATTCAGTACTTC. Its protein is CASSPGGGGNIQYF. The full variable domain, in which reference TRBV18 and TRBJ2-4 provide the parts outside the CDR3, is NAGVMQNPRHLVRRRGQEARLRCSPMKGHSHVYWYRQLPEEGLKFMVYLQKENIIDESGMPKERFSAEFPKEGPSILRIQQVVRGDSAAYFCASSPGGGGNIQYFGAGTRLSVL.

The CDR3 reads CASSQDPMTDSYEQYF. As DNA, the CDR3 is TGTGCCAGCAGCCAAGATCCGATGACTGACTCCTACGAGCAGTACTTC. The chain joins TRBV4-2 to TRBJ2-7; D is unresolved. The CDR3 runs 16 residues. The V gene lost 0 bases and the J gene lost 0 bases, with 12 bases spanning the gap. Germline V CDR1 and CDR2: LGHNA, YNFKEQ.

This clonotype was found a few times. The chain is built from TRBV4-1 and TRBJ2-3; TRBD1 is a possible D gene (6 bases). This CDR3 contains 16 residues. V shed 4 bases and J shed 1 base, with 15 bases lying between them. From germline, CDR1 is MGHRA and CDR2 YSYEKL. The CDR3 DNA sequence: TGCGCCAGCAGCCTAAACTCGGGACAAGGCACAGATACGCAGTATTTT. It translates to CASSLNSGQGTDTQYF.

At least ten counts were recorded for this clonotype. The genes are TRBV12-3 or TRBV12-4 and TRBJ2-2; 10 positions agree with TRBD2. This CDR3 comprises 14 residues. The trim removed 6 bases at V and 7 bases at J, leaving 5 bases unmatched. The DNA of the CDR3 is TGTGCCAGCAGGGGGACTAGCGTACGCGGGGAGCTGTTTTTT. Translated: CASRGTSVRGELFF.

J is TRBJ2-1 and V is TRBV5-1, with TRBD2 identical over 8 bases. This CDR3 region has 15 residues. Losses at the gene ends were 2 bases for V and 8 bases for J; bases not matched to a gene: 9. Germline V gives CDR1 SGHRS, CDR2 YFSETQ. The CDR3: CASSFTSGPQYEQFF. The CDR3, as DNA: TGCGCCAGCAGCTTCACTAGCGGTCCCCAATATGAGCAGTTCTTC. The variable domain in full, with the rest retrieved from reference TRBV5-1 and TRBJ2-1, is KAGVTQTPRYLIKTRGQQVTLSCSPISGHRSVSWYQQTPGQGLQFLFEYFSETQRNKGNFPGRFSGRQFSNSRSEMNVSTLELGDSALYLCASSFTSGPQYEQFFGPGTRLTVL.

This sequence joins TRBV5-6 and TRBJ2-7; D is uncertain. Germline CDR1 reads SGHDT; CDR2 reads YYEEEE. Trimming left V 3 bases short and J 4 bases short, with 11 bases between. This CDR3 has 13 residues. The CDR3 loop reads CASSSPRAYEQYF. The CDR3, as DNA: TGTGCCAGCAGCTCCCCAAGGGCTTACGAGCAGTACTTC.

The table lists this clonotype with a few counts. The chain is built from TRBV7-2 and TRBJ2-3, with D possibly being TRBD1 (6 bases). Germline CDR1 is SGHTA and CDR2 is FQGNSA. The CDR3 totals 17 residues. The V end lost 5 bases, the J end lost 1 base, and 19 bases lay between the germline ends. The CDR3 bases are TGTGCCAGCAGCACCCTCAGGACAGCCCAGGGCACAGATACGCAGTATTTT. Protein sequence: CASSTLRTAQGTDTQYF.

J is TRBJ2-7 and V is TRBV29-1, with 10 bases lining up with TRBD1. Germline lookup yields CDR1 SQVTM and CDR2 ANQGSEA. CDR3 length: 13 amino acids. The J segment lost 3 bases and the V segment lost 5 bases, leaving 4 bases of the junction unmatched. CDR3 sequence reads: CSVKTGGVYEQYF. Written as DNA, the CDR3 is TGCAGCGTTAAGACAGGGGGCGTCTACGAGCAGTACTTC.

The chain couples TRBV4-2 to TRBJ1-4; 7 positions match TRBD1. CDR3 length: 14 amino acids. V trimming: 2 bases; J trimming: 8 bases; junction bases outside the gene matches: 5. Germline loops: CDR1 LGHNA, CDR2 YNFKEQ. DNA for the CDR3: TGTGCCAGCAGCCAAACAGGGGTAGGGGAAAAACTGTTTTTT. It yields the protein CASSQTGVGEKLFF.

This clonotype has a count of ten or more. The rearrangement links TRBV19 to TRBJ1-5; D unresolved. V was shortened by 7 bases and J by 4 bases, with 17 bases between the two germline ends. The germline gives CDR1 LNHDA, CDR2 SQIVND (reference sequence). The CDR3 loop spans 15 amino acids. The CDR3: CASKQAHRLNQPQHF. The CDR3 bases are TGTGCCAGTAAGCAGGCCCACCGTCTGAATCAGCCCCAGCATTTT.

This clonotype was seen a few times. V gene TRBV4-3 combines with J gene TRBJ1-1, with D maybe TRBD1 (5 bases). CDR1 LGHNA and CDR2 YSLEER come from the germline V gene. V gave up 0 bases and J gave up 4 bases, with 12 bases separating them. CDR3 length: 15 amino acids. Here the CDR3 DNA reads TGCGCCAGCAGCCAAGATGTGGGGGTTGGCACTGAAGCTTTCTTT. This encodes CASSQDVGVGTEAFF.

This clonotype was counted many times. The chain couples TRBV7-9 to TRBJ1-1; D remains ambiguous. This CDR3 comprises 13 residues. Trimming removed 1 base at V and 7 bases at J, with 10 bases between. Germline CDR1 SEHNR, CDR2 FQNEAQ (reference sequence). The CDR3, as DNA: TGTGCCAGCAGCTTAGATGCCGGTATTGAAGCTTTCTTT. Translating it yields CASSLDAGIEAFF.

This rearrangement joins TRBV27 to TRBJ2-7, with no clear D. The CDR3 totals 14 residues. Germline V gene sequence: CDR1 MNHEY, CDR2 SMNVEV (reference sequence). Between the trimmed V and J ends, which lost 0 bases and 9 bases, there was a span of 15 bases. The CDR3 here is CASSLSTSPRTQYF. CDR3 coding DNA: TGTGCCAGCAGTTTATCCACTTCTCCCCGAACGCAGTACTTC.

The chain couples TRBV5-1 to TRBJ2-5, with 10 bases fitting TRBD2. The CDR3 contains 13 residues. Looked up from germline, CDR1 is SGHRS and CDR2 is YFSETQ. J gave up 5 bases and V 7 bases, and 5 bases lay outside the gene matches. The CDR3 here is CASFVAGGETQYF. DNA for the CDR3: TGCGCCAGCTTCGTAGCGGGAGGTGAGACCCAGTACTTC.